The 17 T cell receptor beta chains in this list originate from one sample, sequenced in a study of blood T cell repertoires in COVID-19. Assay used: immunoSEQ multiplex PCR; TCRdb lists only in-frame clones, some missing. The data contain about 25,000 clones, more than 75% of them singletons. Sequencing was carried out using peripheral blood. The origin of the receptors is a man aged 45 to 65 with active COVID-19.

The V and J genes are TRBV13 and TRBJ1-1; D possibly corresponds to TRBD1 (6 bases). Germline V gene data show CDR1 as PRHDT and CDR2 as FYEKMQ (reference sequence). V lost 5 bases to trimming and J lost 1 base, with 11 bases between them. This CDR3 spans 14 amino acids. CDR3: CASSPWTANTEAFF. The CDR3 DNA reads TGTGCCAGCAGCCCCTGGACAGCGAACACTGAAGCTTTCTTT.

The chain recombines TRBV11-2 with TRBJ1-2; maybe TRBD1 (6 bases). The germline CDR1 and CDR2 sequences are SGHAT and FQNNGV. The V gene lost 2 bases and the J gene lost 4 bases, with 11 bases spanning the gap. This CDR3 has 14 amino acids. The CDR3: CASSLFPGAYGYTF. As DNA, the CDR3 is TGTGCCAGCAGCTTATTTCCAGGGGCCTATGGCTACACCTTC.

The genes are TRBV28 and TRBJ2-5; D may be TRBD1 (5 bases). Trimming cost V 2 bases and J 7 bases, with 17 bases left between them. The CDR3 contains 15 residues. CDR1 is MDHEN and CDR2 is SYDVKM in the germline V gene. For the CDR3, the DNA is TGTGCCAGCAGTTTAAGTTGGACATCTGGATCGACCCAGTACTTC. Translation: CASSLSWTSGSTQYF.

V gene TRBV29-1 combines with J gene TRBJ1-1, with TRBD1 matching 11 bases. The ends lost 7 bases at V and 3 bases at J; junction bases unmatched: 4. Germline V CDR1 and CDR2: SQVTM, ANQGSEA. The CDR3 is made up of 13 amino acids. CDR3 protein: CSGTGGDYTEAFF. DNA of the CDR3: TGCAGCGGGACAGGGGGCGATTACACTGAAGCTTTCTTT.

The chain uses TRBV6-5 and TRBJ2-7; 8 bases agree with TRBD1. The length of the CDR3 is 13 residues. Losses at the gene ends were 6 bases for V and 2 bases for J; bases not matched to a gene: 3. Germline V gene data show CDR1 as MNHEY and CDR2 as SVGAGI. This chain's CDR3 is CASRRTGPYEQYF. CDR3 DNA sequence: TGTGCCAGCAGGAGGACAGGGCCCTACGAGCAGTACTTC.

About this clone: The sample carries other DNA sequences with the same CDR3. This chain joins TRBV13 and TRBJ1-4, with unresolved D. Germline CDR1 is PRHDT and CDR2 is FYEKMQ (reference sequence). V was shortened by 4 bases and J by 7 bases, with 10 bases between the two germline ends. The CDR3 is 13 residues long. In nucleotides, the CDR3 is TGTGCCAGCAGCTCACCCCGGGGTGAAAAACTGTTTTTT. Amino acids: CASSSPRGEKLFF.

The chain couples TRBV27 to TRBJ1-4, with 7 nucleotides matching TRBD1. Unmatched junction bases numbered 5, after V lost 0 bases and J lost 7 bases. This CDR3 contains 15 residues. Germline values: CDR1 MNHEY, CDR2 SMNVEV (reference sequence). Written as DNA, the CDR3 is TGTGCCAGCAGTTTATCGACAGGGTTGACTGAAAAACTGTTTTTT. Residues: CASSLSTGLTEKLFF.

This rearrangement joins TRBV20-1 to TRBJ2-1; 7 bases line up with TRBD2. Germline assignment: CDR1 DFQATT and CDR2 SNEGSKA (reference sequence). This CDR3 is 15 amino acids long. V dropped 3 bases and J dropped 0; count of bases not matched to a gene: 5. CDR3 sequence: CSASPLAASYNEQFF. CDR3 bases: TGCAGTGCTAGTCCGCTAGCGGCCTCCTACAATGAGCAGTTCTTC.

V usage is TRBV28 and J usage is TRBJ2-7; D may be TRBD1 (5 bases). Germline V gives CDR1 MDHEN, CDR2 SYDVKM. The V and J ends lost 3 bases and 2 bases respectively, with 17 bases between them. The CDR3 is 16 residues long. The CDR3 spells CASSFQLQGLTYEQYF. The CDR3 bases are TGTGCCAGCAGTTTTCAACTCCAGGGTCTGACCTACGAGCAGTACTTC.

This clone was detected once. The chain combines TRBV6-6 with TRBJ2-7; TRBD2 matches 7 bases. The CDR3 is 13 amino acids. CDR1 and CDR2 from the germline V gene are MNHNY and SVGAGI (reference sequence). V lost 6 bases and J lost 6; bases outside the gene matches: 8. This CDR3 is CASRGRERLEQYV. Written as DNA, the CDR3 is TGTGCCAGCAGAGGGCGGGAGCGGCTCGAGCAGTACGTC.

This clone showed up just once. The chain links TRBV6-4 to TRBJ1-6; 7 nucleotides match TRBD1. Looked up from germline, CDR1 is MRHNA and CDR2 is SNTAGT. V lost 6 bases, J lost 8 bases, and 10 bases stayed unmatched. The CDR3 spans 15 residues. This CDR3 reads CASSLQGDEDSPLHF. CDR3 sequence (DNA): TGTGCCAGCAGCCTTCAGGGGGACGAAGATTCACCCCTCCACTTT.

CDR3 sequence: CASSFFFLSGKAKNIQYF. The CDR3 nucleotides are TGTGCCAGCAGTTTTTTTTTCTTATCAGGGAAGGCCAAAAACATTCAGTACTTC. V usage is TRBV28 and J usage is TRBJ2-4; TRBD1 is a possible D gene (5 bases). Germline values: CDR1 MDHEN, CDR2 SYDVKM. V lost 3 bases, J lost 1 base, and 19 bases lay in between. The CDR3 loop spans 18 amino acids.

The V gene is TRBV28, the J gene TRBJ1-6; 9 positions match TRBD1. The CDR3 sequence is 15 residues long. CDR1 is MDHEN, CDR2 SYDVKM, per germline. With 5 bases clipped from V and 4 bases from J, the junction kept 3 bases outside the gene matches. The CDR3 region has the DNA TGTGCCAGCAGTCCGGGACAGGGATATAATTCACCCCTCCACTTT. As protein: CASSPGQGYNSPLHF.

The chain couples TRBV3-1 (or the pseudogene TRBV3-2) to TRBJ2-1; 15 bases map to TRBD2. Germline V gives CDR1 LGHDT, CDR2 YNNKEL (reference sequence). The junction had 5 bases not matched to a gene; V was cut back by 3 bases and J by 2 bases. CDR3 length: 18 amino acids. The chain's CDR3 is CASSQWTSGRAPYNEQFF. CDR3 nucleotides: TGTGCCAGCAGCCAGTGGACTAGCGGGAGGGCCCCCTACAATGAGCAGTTCTTC.

This clone appeared a single time. This rearrangement joins TRBV28 to TRBJ2-1, with 12 bases identical to TRBD2. The CDR3 sequence is 17 residues long. The V and J ends lost 4 bases and 3 bases, in that order; junction bases with no gene match: 7. The germline V gene has CDR1 MDHEN and CDR2 SYDVKM. The CDR3: CASSSASGGAGYNEQFF. The CDR3 DNA is TGTGCCAGCAGTTCGGCTAGCGGGGGGGCGGGCTACAATGAGCAGTTCTTC.

The chain uses TRBV7-9 and TRBJ2-5; the match to TRBD1 covers 9 bases. This CDR3 is built from 16 residues. With 5 bases clipped from V and 6 bases from J, the junction kept 13 bases outside the gene matches. Germline V gene sequence: CDR1 SEHNR, CDR2 FQNEAQ (reference sequence). CDR3: CASSLWGQGGSKTQYF. The CDR3 region has the DNA TGTGCCAGCAGCCTTTGGGGACAGGGCGGTTCGAAGACCCAGTACTTC.

The rearrangement joins TRBV19 to TRBJ2-2; no firm D call. V lost 6 bases to trimming and J lost 1 base, with 12 bases between them. This CDR3 is 15 amino acids long. Germline assignment: CDR1 LNHDA and CDR2 SQIVND (reference sequence). The CDR3 nucleotides are TGTGCCAGTAGAATGCGTCAACGGAACACCGGGGAGCTGTTTTTT. Its protein product is CASRMRQRNTGELFF. The variable domain in full, completed from reference TRBV19 and TRBJ2-2, reads DGGITQSPKYLFRKEGQNVTLSCEQNLNHDAMYWYRQDPGQGLRLIYYSQIVNDFQKGDIAEGYSVSREKKESFPLTVTSAQKNPTAFYLCASRMRQRNTGELFFGEGSRLTVL.